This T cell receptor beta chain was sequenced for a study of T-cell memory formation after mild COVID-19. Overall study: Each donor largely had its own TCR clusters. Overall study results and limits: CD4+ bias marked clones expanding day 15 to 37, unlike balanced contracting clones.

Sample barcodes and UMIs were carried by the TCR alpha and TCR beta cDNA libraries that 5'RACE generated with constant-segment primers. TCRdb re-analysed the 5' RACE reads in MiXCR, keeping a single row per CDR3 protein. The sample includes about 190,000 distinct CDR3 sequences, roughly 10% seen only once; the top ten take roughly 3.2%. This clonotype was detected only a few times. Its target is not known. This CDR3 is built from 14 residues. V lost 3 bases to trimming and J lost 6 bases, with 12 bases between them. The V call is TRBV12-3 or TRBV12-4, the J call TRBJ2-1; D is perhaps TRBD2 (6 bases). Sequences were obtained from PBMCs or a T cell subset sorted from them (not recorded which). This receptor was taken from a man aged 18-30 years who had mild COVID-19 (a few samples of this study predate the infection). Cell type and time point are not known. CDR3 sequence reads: CASSLVGGINEQFF. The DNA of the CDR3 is TGTGCCAGCAGTTTGGTGGGGGGAATCAATGAGCAGTTCTTC.